This TCR beta chain originates from a study of CXCR3-negative and CXCR3-positive naive CD8 T cells. By phenotype, naive CD8+ T cells were CD45RO-CCR7+CD27+CD95-. Notes on this clonotype: Its specificity is not known.

Study-level points and caveats: Greater hydrophobicity was found in TRB CDR3s of CXCR3-positive naive cells than of CXCR3-negative naive cells.

The CDR3 spans 16 residues. Per germline, CDR1 SGHKS and CDR2 YYEKEE (reference sequence). The authors made the TRB cDNA libraries by 5' RACE using UMI labels. After re-calling the 5' RACE reads, TCRdb lists one entry per CDR3 protein, DNA absent. This sample's table reports fewer than 90,000 distinct CDR3 sequences. The sequenced material came from naive CXCR3+ CD8+ T cells from blood. Subset reported: CD45RO-CCR7+CD27+CD95- naive CD8+ T cells expressing CXCR3 (TNR3+). The chain joins TRBV5-5 to TRBJ1-5; the D call of TRBD1 rests on TCRdb alone, since no DNA is present to check it. This TCR derives from a human donor in good health. Some clones in this sample may be carry-over from other donors' samples. CDR3 in amino acids: CASSLEGTGRNQPQHF. Together with reference TRBV5-5 and TRBJ1-5, the CDR3 gives the full variable domain: DAGVTQSPTHLIKTRGQQVTLRCSPISGHKSVSWYQQVLGQGPQFIFQYYEKEERGRGNFPDRFSARQFPNYSSELNVNALLLGDSALYLCASSLEGTGRNQPQHFGDGTRLSIL.